This T cell receptor beta chain was documented in a study of cytomegalovirus exposure and HLA in healthy donors. On the study more broadly: A prior analysis found roughly 110 million unique TCR beta sequences from 150 million to 200 million T cells.

General study results and limits: A later analysis linked a missense DCLRE1C variant to TCR beta V- and J-gene trimming. What was likely a sequencing artifact was a cluster of highly shared sequence variants.

Losses at the gene ends were 4 bases for V and 6 bases for J; bases not matched to a gene: 4. The V gene's germline CDR1 is SGHDT and CDR2 YYEEEE. This CDR3 is built from 13 residues. Amplification used 60 Vbeta primers and 13 Jbeta primers. TCRdb's copy holds only in-frame clones and misses some; the assay was immunoSEQ multiplex PCR. The table includes 85,000 to 100,000 clones, around 67% detected once. In nominal health when sampled, donors likely had unrecorded immune exposures nonetheless. In its sample, this clone was seen a few times. The antigen remains undetermined. Sequenced input: PBMCs. This clonotype was sampled from a human donor in good health. The rearrangement links TRBV5-6 to TRBJ2-1, with 7 nucleotides matching TRBD2. CDR3 in DNA: TGTGCCAGCAGCCGAGCGGGGTCCAATGAGCAGTTCTTC. Residues: CASSRAGSNEQFF. The variable domain in full, with the rest retrieved from reference TRBV5-6 and TRBJ2-1, is DAGVTQSPTHLIKTRGQQVTLRCSPKSGHDTVSWYQQALGQGPQFIFQYYEEEERQRGNFPDRFSGHQFPNYSSELNVNALLLGDSALYLCASSRAGSNEQFFGPGTRLTVL.